The clone carrying this T cell receptor (beta chain) was counted a single time. Its target is unknown. The repertoire was sequenced with immunoSEQ multiplex PCR; TCRdb's copy has only in-frame clones and lacks some. The sample lists 300,000 to 350,000 clones, roughly 88% seen once, with about 5% in the top ten. This record comes from a study of Ad26.COV2.S vaccination and SARS-CoV-2 variants. Study overall: A participant enrolled in the COV1001 Ad26.COV2.S trial arm provided the sample. The study gave Ad26.COV2.S intramuscularly, once or twice 56 days apart.

Study-level findings and limits: The TCR-based breadth and depth measures might underestimate overall T cell responses.

The CDR3 length is 15 residues. CDR1 MDHEN and CDR2 SYDVKM come from the germline V gene. With V trimmed by 5 bases and J by 4 bases, 7 bases remained unmatched. This sample's treatment: over 15 received Ad26.COV2.S at low or high dose, single or two shots; roughly five received placebo; per-sample allocation not given. Samples were taken on day 63 after the first vaccine or placebo injection. Aged 18-55 years, donor was enrolled in Boston in about 2020. The J gene is TRBJ2-2, the V gene TRBV28; TRBD1 matches at 7 bases. The specimen comprised peripheral blood, sampled in a trial of Ad26.COV2.S vaccine versus placebo. The sequence derives from a person between 18 and 59 years old who received the Ad26.COV2.S COVID-19 vaccine or a placebo. CDR3 in DNA: TGTGCCAGCAGTCAACCGGGACAGAGCACCGGGGAGCTGTTTTTT. Translation gives CASSQPGQSTGELFF.